Shown below are 12 T cell receptor beta chains from a single sample sequenced in a study of graft-versus-host responses after intestinal transplantation. Assay: immunoSEQ multiplex PCR; the TCRdb copy retains only in-frame clones and omits some. Altogether 29,000 or so clones are present, around 83% being singletons, with the ten largest covering approximately 3%. The authors processed graft tissue to release intraepithelial and lamina propria lymphocytes. The sequences come from ileum tissue, collected 98 days after intestinal transplantation. The receptors shown here come from a human patient who received an intestinal transplant, so some T cells may come from the graft donor.

This sequence joins TRBV2 and TRBJ1-5; 9 bases are a match to TRBD1. The V gene's germline CDR1 is SNHLY and CDR2 FYNNEI. V trimming: 6 bases; J trimming: 3 bases; junction bases outside the gene matches: 12. The CDR3 loop spans 17 amino acids. CDR3 sequence: CASSLTNRGPVNQPQHF. The CDR3 DNA sequence: TGTGCCAGCAGCCTTACTAACAGGGGGCCCGTCAATCAGCCCCAGCATTTT. Supplemented by reference TRBV2 and TRBJ1-5, the full variable domain reads EPEVTQTPSHQVTQMGQEVILRCVPISNHLYFYWYRQILGQKVEFLVSFYNNEISEKSEIFDDQFSVERPDGSNFTLKIRSTKLEDSAMYFCASSLTNRGPVNQPQHFGDGTRLSIL.

By frequency in the sample, this clone is medium-sized. The chain employs TRBV7-2 and TRBJ1-4; 8 positions agree with TRBD1. V lost 5 bases and J lost 8; bases outside the gene matches: 10. CDR3 length: 15 residues. CDR1 and CDR2 from the germline V gene are SGHTA and FQGNSA. CDR3 in amino acids: CASSVSGGYWEKLFF. The CDR3 bases are TGTGCCAGCAGCGTCTCAGGGGGCTATTGGGAAAAACTGTTTTTT.

This chain links TRBV11-2 with TRBJ1-6, with D tentatively TRBD1 (5 bases). Trimming left V 1 base short and J 5 bases short, with 12 bases between. Germline V gene lookup returns CDR1 SGHAT and CDR2 FQNNGV. The CDR3 sequence is 16 residues long. The CDR3 loop reads CASSLGGVSNNSPLHF. The CDR3 DNA sequence: TGTGCCAGCAGCTTAGGGGGGGTGTCCAATAATTCACCCCTCCACTTT.

The CDR3 region has the DNA TGTGCCAGCAGTTTATTGGCAGGGGCCTCCTACGAGCAGTACTTC. This codes for CASSLLAGASYEQYF. V is TRBV27 and J is TRBJ2-7, with D tentatively TRBD1 (6 bases). Trimming removed 1 base at V and 0 bases at J, with 10 bases between. Germline CDR1 is MNHEY and CDR2 is SMNVEV (reference sequence). The CDR3 consists of 15 residues.

The chain couples TRBV4-1 to TRBJ1-5; the D gene is possibly TRBD1 (5 bases). The CDR3 totals 17 residues. V shed 4 bases and J shed 6 bases, with 22 bases lying between them. Germline values: CDR1 MGHRA, CDR2 YSYEKL. The DNA for the CDR3 is TGCGCCAGCAGCCGCTCGGGACGGAGGGCCCCCCGTCAGCCCCAGCATTTT. This encodes CASSRSGRRAPRQPQHF.

Notes on this clone: This same CDR3 is encoded by further DNA sequences in the sample. The chain combines TRBV7-9 with TRBJ2-3; 11 bases map to TRBD2. CDR1 SEHNR and CDR2 FQNEAQ come from the germline V gene (reference sequence). The CDR3 spans 17 residues. V trimming: 6 bases; J trimming: 0 bases; junction bases outside the gene matches: 8. CDR3 sequence (DNA): TGTGCCAGCAGTTCGGCTAGCGGGGGGCGGAGCACAGATACGCAGTATTTT. This codes for CASSSASGGRSTDTQYF. Full variable domain (remainder filled in from reference TRBV7-9 and TRBJ2-3): DTGVSQNPRHKITKRGQNVTFRCDPISEHNRLYWYRQTLGQGPEFLTYFQNEAQLEKSRLLSDRFSAERPKGSFSTLEIQRTEQGDSAMYLCASSSASGGRSTDTQYFGPGTRLTVL.

V usage is TRBV5-4 and J usage is TRBJ1-1; D is uncertain. Germline V gene data show CDR1 as SGHNT and CDR2 as YYREEE (reference sequence). V was clipped by 1 base and J by 0 bases, with 4 bases between them. The CDR3 contains 13 residues. In DNA, the CDR3 is TGTGCCAGCAGCTTGTCCGTGAACACTGAAGCTTTCTTT. It translates to CASSLSVNTEAFF.

The V call is TRBV9, the J call TRBJ1-1; D possibly corresponds to TRBD1 (5 bases). In germline, CDR1 is SGDLS, CDR2 YYNGEE. Trimming pared 0 bases from V and 5 bases from J, leaving 8 bases between. The CDR3 sequence is 13 residues long. CDR3 residues: CASSVEGRTEAFF. DNA for the CDR3: TGTGCCAGCAGCGTAGAGGGGCGGACTGAAGCTTTCTTT.

The chain carries TRBV11-2 and TRBJ1-2, with TRBD1 identical over 12 bases. V lost 4 bases and J lost 8; bases outside the gene matches: 5. The CDR3 length is 14 residues. Germline V gene sequence: CDR1 SGHAT, CDR2 FQNNGV. The chain's CDR3 is CASSWGTGGEGYTF. CDR3 bases: TGTGCCAGCAGCTGGGGGACAGGGGGCGAAGGCTACACCTTC.

This rearrangement joins TRBV7-2 to TRBJ2-1; 12 bases match TRBD2. Germline values: CDR1 SGHTA, CDR2 FQGNSA. This CDR3 is 15 amino acids long. Trimming removed 5 bases from V and 7 bases from J; junction bases left unmatched: 6. Written as DNA, the CDR3 is TGTGCCAGCAGCCATCTAGCGGGGGGGCAGAATGAGCAGTTCTTC. Translating gives CASSHLAGGQNEQFF.

The gene calls are TRBV7-9 and TRBJ1-4, with D maybe TRBD1 (5 bases). This CDR3 is built from 16 residues. The V and J ends lost 3 bases and 3 bases respectively, with 14 bases between them. Looked up from germline, CDR1 is SEHNR and CDR2 is FQNEAQ (reference sequence). CDR3 in amino acids: CASSFPRQGSNEKLFF. CDR3 sequence (DNA): TGTGCCAGCAGCTTTCCTCGCCAGGGATCTAATGAAAAACTGTTTTTT.

The chain links TRBV5-1 to TRBJ2-7; D perhaps matches TRBD1 (5 bases). With 4 bases removed from V and 5 bases from J, the gap between germline ends came to 19 bases. This CDR3 spans 15 amino acids. Germline CDR1 SGHRS, CDR2 YFSETQ. CDR3 sequence reads: CASSPVSGSVDEQYF. CDR3 bases: TGCGCCAGCAGCCCTGTCTCAGGGTCCGTCGACGAGCAGTACTTC. Filled out from reference TRBV5-1 and TRBJ2-7, the complete variable domain reads KAGVTQTPRYLIKTRGQQVTLSCSPISGHRSVSWYQQTPGQGLQFLFEYFSETQRNKGNFPGRFSGRQFSNSRSEMNVSTLELGDSALYLCASSPVSGSVDEQYFGPGTRLTVT.